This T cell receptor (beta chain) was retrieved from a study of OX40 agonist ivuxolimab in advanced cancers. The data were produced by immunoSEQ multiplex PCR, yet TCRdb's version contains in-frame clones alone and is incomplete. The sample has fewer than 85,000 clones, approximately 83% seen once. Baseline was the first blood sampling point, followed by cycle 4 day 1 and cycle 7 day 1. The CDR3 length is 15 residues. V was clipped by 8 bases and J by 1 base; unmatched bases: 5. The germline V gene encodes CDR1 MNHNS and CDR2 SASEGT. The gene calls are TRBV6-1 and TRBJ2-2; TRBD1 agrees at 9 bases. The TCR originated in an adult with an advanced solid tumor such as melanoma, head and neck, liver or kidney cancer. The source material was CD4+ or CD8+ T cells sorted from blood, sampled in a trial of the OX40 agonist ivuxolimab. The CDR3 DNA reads TGTGCCAGCTCGACAGGGGGGATGAACACCGGGGAGCTGTTTTTT. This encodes CASSTGGMNTGELFF.